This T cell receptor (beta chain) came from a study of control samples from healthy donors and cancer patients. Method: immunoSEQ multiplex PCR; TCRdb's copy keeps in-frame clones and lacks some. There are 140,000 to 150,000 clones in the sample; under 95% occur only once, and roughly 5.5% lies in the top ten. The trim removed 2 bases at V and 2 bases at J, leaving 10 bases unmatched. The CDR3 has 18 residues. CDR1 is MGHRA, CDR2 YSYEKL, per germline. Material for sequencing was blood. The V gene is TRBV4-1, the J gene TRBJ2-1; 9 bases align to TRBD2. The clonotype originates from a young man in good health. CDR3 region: CASSQFPAGGDTYNEQFF. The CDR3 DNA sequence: TGCGCCAGCAGCCAATTCCCAGCGGGGGGCGATACCTACAATGAGCAGTTCTTC.